The 31 T cell receptor beta chains in this list originate from one sample, sequenced in a study of shared clonotypes between healthy human individuals. TCRdb's table, derived via immunoSEQ multiplex PCR, lists solely in-frame clones and lacks some. The table lists some 740,000 clones, about 91% of them singletons. Naive CD8 cells lacked CD45RO and underwent positive selection for CCR7, leaving out terminally differentiated effector memory CD45RA+ cells. Sequencing was performed on naive CD8+ T cells sorted from blood. All receptors come from a young man in good health.

The chain is built from TRBV19 and TRBJ1-5; D unclear. The V gene's germline CDR1 is LNHDA and CDR2 SQIVND (reference sequence). The CDR3 runs to 14 residues. V dropped 4 bases and J dropped 2 bases, with 9 bases sitting between them. The DNA for the CDR3 is TGTGCCAGTAGTAGGGCATTCGGCAATCAGCCCCAGCATTTT. This codes for CASSRAFGNQPQHF.

Notes on this clone: At the DNA level, this CDR3 is encoded by other sequences in the same sample as well. This rearrangement joins TRBV4-1 to TRBJ2-1; D not resolved. Trimming cost V 0 bases and J 1 base, with 7 bases left between them. This CDR3 is built from 15 residues. Germline V gene sequence: CDR1 MGHRA, CDR2 YSYEKL. CDR3 coding DNA: TGCGCCAGCAGCCAAGAAAGGGTTTCCTACAATGAGCAGTTCTTC. Translation: CASSQERVSYNEQFF.

The chain couples TRBV6-6 to TRBJ2-5, with unresolved D. V was cut by 7 bases and J by 1 base, with 7 bases left in between. The CDR3 is made up of 12 amino acids. Germline lookup yields CDR1 MNHNY and CDR2 SVGAGI (reference sequence). The CDR3 nucleotides are TGTGCCAGCACAGAACTCCAAGAGACCCAGTACTTC. It is translated as CASTELQETQYF.

The rearrangement joins TRBV27 to TRBJ1-3; unclear D gene. V shed 2 bases and J shed 4 bases, with 9 bases lying between them. CDR3 length equals 14 residues. Germline CDR1 reads MNHEY; CDR2 reads SMNVEV (reference sequence). This chain's CDR3 is CASSLRWSGNTIYF. CDR3 in DNA: TGTGCCAGCAGTTTAAGGTGGTCCGGAAACACCATATATTTT.

V and J are TRBV9 and TRBJ2-3; the D call may be TRBD1 or TRBD2 (5 bases each). The V gene lost 0 bases and the J gene lost 0 bases, with 8 bases spanning the gap. The length of the CDR3 is 15 residues. Germline loops: CDR1 SGDLS, CDR2 YYNGEE. The CDR3 protein is CASSVDGASTDTQYF. CDR3 in DNA: TGTGCCAGCAGCGTAGACGGGGCTAGCACAGATACGCAGTATTTT.

The rearrangement joins TRBV30 to TRBJ2-1, with D unclear. Germline V gene data show CDR1 as GTSNPN and CDR2 as SVGIG (reference sequence). The CDR3 is 14 amino acids. V lost 3 bases to trimming and J lost 4 bases, with 13 bases between them. CDR3 sequence reads: CAWSVSAAYNEQFF. DNA of the CDR3: TGTGCCTGGAGCGTTTCCGCGGCATACAATGAGCAGTTCTTC.

V and J are TRBV27 and TRBJ2-3; D remains ambiguous. This CDR3 has 14 residues. The germline V gene encodes CDR1 MNHEY and CDR2 SMNVEV (reference sequence). The ends were cut back, 3 bases at V and 0 bases at J, with 7 bases in the middle. Here the CDR3 reads CASSFFSSTDTQYF. The CDR3 DNA follows: TGTGCCAGCAGTTTTTTTTCTAGCACAGATACGCAGTATTTT.

The CDR3 protein is CASGGWDGNTEAFF. The DNA of the CDR3 is TGTGCCAGCGGCGGTTGGGATGGGAACACTGAAGCTTTCTTT. The chain recombines TRBV28 with TRBJ1-1; the D is unclear. Trimming took 8 bases from V and 1 from J, leaving 14 bases between them. Per germline, CDR1 MDHEN and CDR2 SYDVKM. The CDR3 is 14 residues long.

As regards this clone: Additional DNA sequences in this sample encode the identical CDR3. The chain uses TRBV19 and TRBJ2-7; tentatively, D is TRBD2 (6 bases). The CDR3 is 14 amino acids. From germline, CDR1 is LNHDA and CDR2 SQIVND (reference sequence). V was trimmed by 3 bases and J by 2 bases, leaving 11 bases between them. CDR3 sequence: CASSMGLAAYEQYF. The DNA for the CDR3 is TGTGCCAGTAGTATGGGACTCGCTGCCTACGAGCAGTACTTC.

This sequence joins TRBV25-1 and TRBJ2-7; D not resolved. This CDR3 contains 11 residues. CDR1 is MGHDK and CDR2 is SYGVNS in the germline V gene. The V end was cut by 3 bases, the J end by 5 bases, with 5 bases between. CDR3 residues: CASSEYDEQYF. The DNA for the CDR3 is TGTGCCAGCAGTGAGTATGACGAGCAGTACTTC.

V gene TRBV27 combines with J gene TRBJ2-1; D is possibly TRBD2 (6 bases). The V and J ends lost 6 bases and 4 bases respectively, with 13 bases between them. The germline CDR1 and CDR2 sequences are MNHEY and SMNVEV (reference sequence). This CDR3 spans 14 amino acids. CDR3 bases: TGTGCCAGCAGCCTCGGGAGTAGGTACAATGAGCAGTTCTTC. It encodes CASSLGSRYNEQFF.

V and J are TRBV4-3 and TRBJ2-3, with 9 nucleotides matching TRBD2. CDR1 and CDR2 (germline): LGHNA, YSLEER. This CDR3 has 18 amino acids. J lost 2 bases, V lost 0 bases, and 9 bases had no gene match. In DNA, the CDR3 is TGCGCCAGCAGCCAAGACGGGGCGGGAGGGCCGAACACAGATACGCAGTATTTT. Its translation is CASSQDGAGGPNTDTQYF.

The chain joins TRBV7-9 to TRBJ1-2; D is uncertain. Trimming took 5 bases from V and 0 from J, leaving 13 bases between them. This CDR3 is built from 15 residues. From germline, CDR1 is SEHNR and CDR2 FQNEAQ (reference sequence). The CDR3 loop reads CASSDQDLANYGYTF. CDR3 DNA: TGTGCCAGCAGCGACCAGGACTTAGCTAACTATGGCTACACCTTC.

Only one count was recorded for this clone. V is TRBV5-5 and J is TRBJ1-3, with 9 bases identical to TRBD1. V trimming: 2 bases; J trimming: 4 bases; junction bases outside the gene matches: 7. This CDR3 is 16 amino acids long. CDR1 is SGHKS, CDR2 YYEKEE, per germline (reference sequence). This CDR3 is CASSFQTGGSGNTIYF. DNA for the CDR3: TGTGCCAGCAGCTTCCAGACAGGGGGGTCCGGAAACACCATATATTTT.

V gene TRBV29-1 combines with J gene TRBJ1-5; maybe TRBD1 (5 bases). Trimming removed 6 bases from V and 6 bases from J, with 18 bases in between. The length of the CDR3 is 14 residues. Germline CDR1 reads SQVTM; CDR2 reads ANQGSEA. CDR3 residues: CSVAGAGRGQPQHF. CDR3 nucleotide sequence: TGCAGCGTCGCAGGAGCAGGGAGGGGTCAGCCCCAGCATTTT.

This chain joins TRBV29-1 and TRBJ2-7; 9 bases match TRBD2. The germline gives CDR1 SQVTM, CDR2 ANQGSEA. Trimming at V came to 6 bases and at J to 3 bases, leaving 3 bases not matched to a gene. The CDR3 contains 12 residues. This CDR3 is CSVAGGFYEQYF. In DNA form, the CDR3 reads TGCAGCGTAGCGGGAGGCTTCTACGAGCAGTACTTC.

The V call is TRBV7-9, the J call TRBJ1-2; D is possibly TRBD1 (5 bases). Trimming removed 4 bases at V and 12 bases at J, with 30 bases between. The CDR3 totals 17 residues. The V gene's germline CDR1 is SEHNR and CDR2 FQNEAQ (reference sequence). CDR3 amino acids: CASSSPSNPDNLRGHTF. The CDR3 region has the DNA TGTGCCAGCAGCTCCCCCTCTAATCCGGACAACCTGAGGGGCCACACCTTC.

The chain combines TRBV30 with TRBJ1-4; D ambiguous. This CDR3 has 13 residues. The ends were cut back, 4 bases at V and 3 bases at J, with 9 bases in the middle. Germline CDR1 is GTSNPN and CDR2 is SVGIG (reference sequence). CDR3 in amino acids: CAWMSPANEKLFF. CDR3 DNA: TGTGCCTGGATGAGCCCAGCTAATGAAAAACTGTTTTTT.

V is TRBV27 and J is TRBJ2-3; 7 bases fit TRBD1. The CDR3 has 15 amino acids. With 6 bases clipped from V and 6 bases from J, the junction kept 12 bases outside the gene matches. Germline V gene data show CDR1 as MNHEY and CDR2 as SMNVEV (reference sequence). DNA for the CDR3: TGTGCCAGCAGGGATTACACAGGGGATTCGGATACGCAGTATTTT. This codes for CASRDYTGDSDTQYF.

This sequence joins TRBV10-1 and TRBJ1-5, with D maybe TRBD1 (5 bases). Germline loops: CDR1 WNHNN, CDR2 SYGVQD (reference sequence). The CDR3 is 15 amino acids. The V gene lost 6 bases and the J gene lost 3 bases, with 15 bases spanning the gap. CDR3 nucleotides: TGCGCCAGCAGGTTCGGAGGGGCGTACAATCAGCCCCAGCATTTT. It specifies CASRFGGAYNQPQHF.

The chain joins TRBV19 to TRBJ1-2, with D perhaps TRBD1 (5 bases). This CDR3 has 14 residues. The V gene's germline CDR1 is LNHDA and CDR2 SQIVND (reference sequence). V shed 3 bases and J shed 9 bases, with 17 bases lying between them. This CDR3 reads CASSIGGAVGSYTF. DNA for the CDR3: TGTGCCAGTAGTATCGGCGGGGCGGTTGGAAGCTACACCTTC.

The chain employs TRBV28 and TRBJ1-5, with D tentatively TRBD1 (5 bases). The ends were cut back, 5 bases at V and 6 bases at J, with 26 bases in the middle. Per the germline V gene, CDR1 is MDHEN and CDR2 is SYDVKM. CDR3 length equals 18 residues. CDR3 protein: CASSPSPGLGGIAQPQHF. For the CDR3, the DNA is TGTGCCAGCAGTCCCAGCCCCGGGCTCGGGGGGATCGCTCAGCCCCAGCATTTT.

The rearrangement uses TRBV5-1 and TRBJ2-7, with D maybe TRBD2 (5 bases). CDR3 length: 14 residues. Trimming stripped 0 bases from V and 5 bases from J, with 12 bases between. Germline V gives CDR1 SGHRS, CDR2 YFSETQ. The DNA of the CDR3 is TGCGCCAGCAGCTTGGTTTCGGGGAACGACGAGCAGTACTTC. Translation gives CASSLVSGNDEQYF.

V and J are TRBV5-4 and TRBJ2-3, with D possibly being TRBD1 (6 bases). Between the trimmed V and J ends, which lost 2 bases and 0 bases, there was a span of 16 bases. Germline CDR1 SGHNT, CDR2 YYREEE (reference sequence). This CDR3 contains 17 residues. The CDR3 DNA follows: TGTGCCAGCAGCTTAACGGCAAGGGGGTTTAGCACAGATACGCAGTATTTT. It specifies CASSLTARGFSTDTQYF. Full variable domain (rest looked up from reference TRBV5-4 and TRBJ2-3): ETGVTQSPTHLIKTRGQQVTLRCSSQSGHNTVSWYQQALGQGPQFIFQYYREEENGRGNFPPRFSGLQFPNYSSELNVNALELDDSALYLCASSLTARGFSTDTQYFGPGTRLTVL.

This rearrangement joins TRBV18 to TRBJ2-2, with D hard to call. The CDR3 is made up of 13 amino acids. Trimming took 2 bases from V and 4 from J, leaving 5 bases between them. Germline CDR1 KGHSH, CDR2 LQKENI. As DNA, the CDR3 is TGTGCCAGCTCACCAGAGTCCACCGGGGAGCTGTTTTTT. Encoded protein: CASSPESTGELFF.

The chain recombines TRBV7-2 with TRBJ2-7, with D unclear. Per the germline V gene, CDR1 is SGHTA and CDR2 is FQGNSA. Trimming stripped 1 base from V and 3 bases from J, with 10 bases between. This CDR3 contains 14 residues. In nucleotides, the CDR3 is TGTGCCAGCAGCTTAGGACCTTTGGGCTACGAGCAGTACTTC. This gives the protein CASSLGPLGYEQYF.

The V and J genes are TRBV28 and TRBJ2-7; D gene unclear. This CDR3 contains 15 residues. Trimming took off 5 bases at V and 4 bases at J, with 18 bases between the two ends. In germline, CDR1 is MDHEN, CDR2 SYDVKM. The CDR3 coding sequence is TGTGCCAGCAGTACCCACCTAAAAGTTAGGTACGAGCAGTACTTC. Translation gives CASSTHLKVRYEQYF.

Concerning this clone itself: Other nucleotide sequences in the sample specify the same CDR3. This chain links TRBV11-2 with TRBJ2-7; TRBD2 matches 11 bases. Losses at the gene ends were 8 bases for V and 4 bases for J; bases not matched to a gene: 7. Germline V gene lookup returns CDR1 SGHAT and CDR2 FQNNGV. CDR3 length equals 14 residues. Written as DNA, the CDR3 is TGTGCCAGCTCCCTGACTAGCGGGACATACGAGCAGTACTTC. Residues: CASSLTSGTYEQYF.

This chain uses TRBV4-3 with TRBJ2-7, with a possible D match to TRBD2 (6 bases). The CDR3 contains 16 residues. Germline CDR1 LGHNA, CDR2 YSLEER. V lost 0 bases, J lost 5 bases, and 17 bases lay in between. The CDR3 DNA reads as TGCGCCAGCAGCCAAGAGTTCCGGGGAGGCGGCCACGAGCAGTACTTC. This codes for CASSQEFRGGGHEQYF.

This clone was observed once. This chain joins TRBV15 and TRBJ2-2, with 9 bases aligning to TRBD2. Trimming cost V 5 bases and J 5 bases; bases outside gene matches: 6. The CDR3 has 15 residues. Germline V CDR1 and CDR2: LNHNV, YYDKDF (reference sequence). The CDR3 coding sequence is TGTGCCACCAGCGATAGCGGGAGTGGTACCGGGGAGCTGTTTTTT. Amino acid sequence: CATSDSGSGTGELFF.

V and J are TRBV7-7 and TRBJ2-5; D is possibly TRBD1 or TRBD2 (5 bases each). The germline CDR1 and CDR2 sequences are SSHAT and FNYEAQ (reference sequence). The CDR3 runs 13 residues. The DNA of the CDR3 is TGTGCTAGCGCCTTAGGGCGACAGGAGACCCAGTACTTC. Translation: CASALGRQETQYF.